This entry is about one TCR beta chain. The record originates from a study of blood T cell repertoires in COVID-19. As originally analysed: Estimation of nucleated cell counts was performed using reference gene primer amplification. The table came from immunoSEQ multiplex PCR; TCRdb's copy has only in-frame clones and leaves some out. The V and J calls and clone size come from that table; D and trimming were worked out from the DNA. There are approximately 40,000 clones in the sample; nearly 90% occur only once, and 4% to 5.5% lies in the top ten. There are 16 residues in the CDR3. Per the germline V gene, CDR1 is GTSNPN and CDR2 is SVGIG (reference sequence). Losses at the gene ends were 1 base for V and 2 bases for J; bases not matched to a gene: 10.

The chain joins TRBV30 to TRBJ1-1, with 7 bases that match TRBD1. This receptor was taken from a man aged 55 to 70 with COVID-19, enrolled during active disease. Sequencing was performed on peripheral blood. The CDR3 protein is CAWSARDSRQNTEAFF. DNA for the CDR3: TGTGCCTGGAGTGCGAGGGACAGCCGGCAAAACACTGAAGCTTTCTTT. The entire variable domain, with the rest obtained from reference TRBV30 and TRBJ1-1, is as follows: SQTIHQWPATLVQPVGSPLSLECTVEGTSNPNLYWYRQAAGRGLQLLFYSVGIGQISSEVPQNLSASRPQDRQFILSSKKLLLSDSGFYLCAWSARDSRQNTEAFFGQGTRLTVV.